Sequencing of this T cell receptor beta chain was carried out in a study of T cells in Graves' hyperthyroidism and ophthalmopathy. On the study more broadly: Peripheral blood sampling occurred at initial diagnosis, before any treatment.

The CDR3 is made up of 14 amino acids. The V gene end was trimmed by 6 bases and the J gene end by 0 bases; junction bases not matched to a gene: 3. CDR1 DFQATT and CDR2 SNEGSKA come from the germline V gene (reference sequence). This clonotype has only a few counts. These patients, aged 18 to 65, had recently diagnosed hyperthyroidism lasting under 2 months. Patients having uncontrolled infection, another autoimmune disease, pregnancy or lactation were not included. Amplified regions were TCR beta CDR3 sequences from RNA transcripts. With the HTBI primer set, the TCR CDR3 went through a first round of RT-PCR. TCRdb reprocessed the multiplex PCR reads with MiXCR, giving one entry per CDR3 protein. Found here are about 760,000 distinct CDR3 sequences, just over 35% of them singletons; the top ten hold less than 35%.

The chain employs TRBV20-1 and TRBJ2-2, with 8 bases matching TRBD2. This receptor was identified in a woman aged 40 to 50 with Graves' hyperthyroidism. The specimen was blood. This CDR3 is CSARTSPNTGELFF. The CDR3, as DNA: TGCAGTGCCAGGACTAGCCCGAACACCGGGGAGCTGTTTTTT.